This T cell receptor beta chain stems from a study of shared clonotypes between healthy human individuals. Across the study: Three plates were used per donor for CD4 naive, three for CD4 memory, two for CD8 naive and one for CD8 memory. Findings and limits, study-wide: For naive CD4 cells, roughly 4.6% of clonotypes were shared across a handful of donors.

Donors, without exception, were Caucasian adults residing in Nashville, Tennessee. Between the trimmed V and J ends, which lost 0 bases and 2 bases, there was a span of 14 bases. CDR1 and CDR2 (germline): ENHRY, SYGVKD. The CDR3 runs 17 residues. Worth noting for this clone: What it binds is not known.

Study processing details: Junction-only sequences without quality scores were provided by ImmunoSEQ, so filtering was different. Clones were read by immunoSEQ multiplex PCR, and TCRdb kept only the in-frame ones, dropping some. From that table come the V and J calls and clone size; the DNA was used to work out D and trimming. In the table there are a few million clones, more than 80% of which are singletons. Sequencing was performed on naive CD4+ T cells sorted from blood. Subset denoted: CD45RA+ positively selected. This chain uses TRBV10-3 with TRBJ2-4; D is possibly TRBD1 (6 bases). The sequence was obtained from a man between 18 and 35 years old in good health. The CDR3 nucleotides are TGTGCCATCAGTGAGTCGTGGGGGCTGGGGACCAAAAACATTCAGTACTTC. Protein: CAISESWGLGTKNIQYF.